This is a list of T cell receptor beta chains from one sample in a study of T cell responses to AZD1222 COVID-19 vaccine. Produced via immunoSEQ multiplex PCR; TCRdb's table is partial and in-frame only. The sample holds around 150,000 clones, about 92% seen once. The source was peripheral blood, collected 28 days after the second AZD1222 dose. The receptors stem from an adult who received the AZD1222 COVID-19 vaccine. The CDR3 runs from the conserved cysteine through the conserved F or W. Each record gives: CDR3 length, clone size, J gene, D gene, V gene, CDR3 DNA, CDR3 protein. The D gene is left open where the match is weak. Clone size appears in some rows only: once, few, many, or a class for an expanded clone.

CDR3 length: 14
clone size: -
J gene: TRBJ2-1
D gene: TRBD2
V gene: TRBV29-1
CDR3 DNA: TGCAGCGTTGATCGAGGGAGGGCCGGGAATGAGCAGTTCTTC
CDR3 protein: CSVDRGRAGNEQFF

CDR3 length: 12
clone size: once
J gene: TRBJ2-2
D gene: -
V gene: TRBV19
CDR3 DNA: TGTGCCAGTAGTACGGGAACCGGGGAGCTGTTTTTT
CDR3 protein: CASSTGTGELFF

CDR3 length: 16
clone size: -
J gene: TRBJ2-1
D gene: TRBD1
V gene: TRBV24-1
CDR3 DNA: TGTGCCACCAGTGATTTGTACAGGGGGCTAGGCAATGAGCAGTTCTTC
CDR3 protein: CATSDLYRGLGNEQFF

CDR3 length: 13
clone size: -
J gene: TRBJ2-1
D gene: -
V gene: TRBV29-1
CDR3 DNA: TGCAGCGCACGTGGAACAGTATTCAATGAGCAGTTCTTC
CDR3 protein: CSARGTVFNEQFF

CDR3 length: 14
clone size: -
J gene: TRBJ1-5
D gene: TRBD1
V gene: TRBV10-2
CDR3 DNA: TGCGCCAGCAGTGAACAGGGGAGCAGTCAGCCCCAGCATTTT
CDR3 protein: CASSEQGSSQPQHF

CDR3 length: 15
clone size: -
J gene: TRBJ1-4
D gene: -
V gene: TRBV14
CDR3 DNA: TGTGCCAGCAGCCTTGGCCCGCGCCCTAATGAAAAACTGTTTTTT
CDR3 protein: CASSLGPRPNEKLFF

CDR3 length: 15
clone size: -
J gene: TRBJ1-1
D gene: TRBD1
V gene: TRBV7-9
CDR3 DNA: TGTGCCAGCAGCCCATCCGGGACAGTGAACACTGAAGCTTTCTTT
CDR3 protein: CASSPSGTVNTEAFF

CDR3 length: 15
clone size: -
J gene: TRBJ1-5
D gene: -
V gene: TRBV9
CDR3 DNA: TGTGCCAGCAGCGTAGATCAGGATAGCAATCAGCCCCAGCATTTT
CDR3 protein: CASSVDQDSNQPQHF

CDR3 length: 18
clone size: -
J gene: TRBJ2-2
D gene: TRBD2
V gene: TRBV5-1
CDR3 DNA: TGCGCCAGCAGCGGAGGGACTAGCGGGAGCGTCGCAGCCGGGGAGCTGTTTTTT
CDR3 protein: CASSGGTSGSVAAGELFF

CDR3 length: 14
clone size: -
J gene: TRBJ2-1
D gene: -
V gene: TRBV4-1
CDR3 DNA: TGCGCAGCAGCCAAGATCGGACCCAAGGATGAGCAGTTCTTC
CDR3 protein: CAAAKIGPKDEQFF

CDR3 length: 16
clone size: -
J gene: TRBJ1-2
D gene: -
V gene: TRBV3-1/TRBV3-2
CDR3 DNA: TGTGCCAGCAGCCAAGTAACCAAACCCGCCAACTATGGCTACACCTTC
CDR3 protein: CASSQVTKPANYGYTF

CDR3 length: 13
clone size: -
J gene: TRBJ2-7
D gene: -
V gene: TRBV7-7
CDR3 DNA: TGTGCTAGCAGCTACTCTACAAGTGACGAGCAGTACTTC
CDR3 protein: CASSYSTSDEQYF

CDR3 length: 14
clone size: few
J gene: TRBJ1-1
D gene: -
V gene: TRBV6-2/TRBV6-3
CDR3 DNA: TGTGCCAGCAGTTACGTACAGGGAAGGACTGAAGCTTTCTTT
CDR3 protein: CASSYVQGRTEAFF

CDR3 length: 16
clone size: -
J gene: TRBJ2-2
D gene: TRBD2
V gene: TRBV7-2
CDR3 DNA: TGTGCCAGCAGCTTTAGACTAGCGGGAACCACCGGGGAGCTGTTTTTT
CDR3 protein: CASSFRLAGTTGELFF

CDR3 length: 15
clone size: -
J gene: TRBJ1-2
D gene: TRBD1
V gene: TRBV25-1
CDR3 DNA: TGTGCCAGCAGTGACCCGGGACAGGGGGGCAATGGCTACACCTTC
CDR3 protein: CASSDPGQGGNGYTF

CDR3 length: 15
clone size: once
J gene: TRBJ1-1
D gene: TRBD1
V gene: TRBV24-1
CDR3 DNA: TGTGCCACCAGTGATCCCGGACAGGGTTCCACTGAAGCTTTCTTT
CDR3 protein: CATSDPGQGSTEAFF

CDR3 length: 17
clone size: -
J gene: TRBJ2-7
D gene: -
V gene: TRBV5-1
CDR3 DNA: TGCGCCAGCAGCTTGGTGGGGGCACAGGCATTAAACTACGAGCAGTACTTC
CDR3 protein: CASSLVGAQALNYEQYF

CDR3 length: 15
clone size: once
J gene: TRBJ2-7
D gene: TRBD2
V gene: TRBV12-5
CDR3 DNA: TGTGCTAGTGGCAGAGTCGGGACTATCGTCTACGAGCAGTACTTC
CDR3 protein: CASGRVGTIVYEQYF

CDR3 length: 14
clone size: -
J gene: TRBJ1-4
D gene: -
V gene: TRBV5-1
CDR3 DNA: TGCGCCAGCAGATATGGCTCGGGGAATGAAAAACTGTTTTTT
CDR3 protein: CASRYGSGNEKLFF

CDR3 length: 15
clone size: -
J gene: TRBJ1-6
D gene: TRBD1
V gene: TRBV10-3
CDR3 DNA: TGTGCCATCAGTGAGTCATCAGGGGGAGAATCACCCCTCCACTTT
CDR3 protein: CAISESSGGESPLHF

CDR3 length: 13
clone size: -
J gene: TRBJ2-5
D gene: TRBD1
V gene: TRBV2
CDR3 DNA: TGTGCCAGCAGTACCCGGACAGGAGGGACCCAGTACTTC
CDR3 protein: CASSTRTGGTQYF

CDR3 length: 18
clone size: -
J gene: TRBJ2-7
D gene: TRBD2
V gene: TRBV5-1
CDR3 DNA: TGCGCCAGCAGCTTGTTTCGCGGGGGGCGCGGAAATCCCTACGAGCAGTACTTC
CDR3 protein: CASSLFRGGRGNPYEQYF

CDR3 length: 17
clone size: -
J gene: TRBJ2-1
D gene: TRBD2
V gene: TRBV5-1
CDR3 DNA: TGCGCCAGCAGCTTGGGTAACGGACTAGCGGGTAGCAGTGAGCAGTTCTTC
CDR3 protein: CASSLGNGLAGSSEQFF

CDR3 length: 15
clone size: -
J gene: TRBJ1-4
D gene: -
V gene: TRBV7-2
CDR3 DNA: TGTGCCAGCAGCTTTCACGGGACCGATAATGAAAAACTGTTTTTT
CDR3 protein: CASSFHGTDNEKLFF

CDR3 length: 16
clone size: -
J gene: TRBJ2-5
D gene: -
V gene: TRBV7-2
CDR3 DNA: TGTGCCAGCAGCTTAGTCGGACAGACAATACAAGAGACCCAGTACTTC
CDR3 protein: CASSLVGQTIQETQYF

CDR3 length: 14
clone size: -
J gene: TRBJ1-2
D gene: -
V gene: TRBV28
CDR3 DNA: TGTGCCAGCAGTTCGCCAGGAGCTAACTATGGCTACACCTTC
CDR3 protein: CASSSPGANYGYTF

CDR3 length: 14
clone size: -
J gene: TRBJ1-4
D gene: -
V gene: TRBV18
CDR3 DNA: TGTGCCAGCTCACGAGGGGAGGCTAATGAAAAACTGTTTTTT
CDR3 protein: CASSRGEANEKLFF

CDR3 length: 12
clone size: -
J gene: TRBJ1-5
D gene: -
V gene: TRBV28
CDR3 DNA: TGTGCCAGCACCTGGGACTCTCAGCCCCAGCATTTT
CDR3 protein: CASTWDSQPQHF

CDR3 length: 14
clone size: -
J gene: TRBJ1-1
D gene: -
V gene: TRBV28
CDR3 DNA: TGTGCCAGCAGTTCCCATTCCGGACTCGTACGAGCTTTCTTT
CDR3 protein: CASSSHSGLVRAFF

CDR3 length: 13
clone size: -
J gene: TRBJ2-7
D gene: -
V gene: TRBV11-3
CDR3 DNA: TGTGCCAGCAGCTTATATAATACCTACGAGCAGTACTTC
CDR3 protein: CASSLYNTYEQYF

CDR3 length: 13
clone size: -
J gene: TRBJ2-7
D gene: -
V gene: TRBV29-1
CDR3 DNA: TGCAGCGTTGACGGGCAGGGGACCTACGAGCAGTACTTC
CDR3 protein: CSVDGQGTYEQYF

CDR3 length: 14
clone size: -
J gene: TRBJ1-1
D gene: -
V gene: TRBV3-1/TRBV3-2
CDR3 DNA: TGTGCCAGCAGCCAGGGACTTACGAACACTGAAGCTTTCTTT
CDR3 protein: CASSQGLTNTEAFF